The 22 T cell receptor beta chains reported below all come from one sample, sequenced in a study of T cells after yellow fever vaccination. TCRdb analysed the 5' RACE reads with MiXCR anew, one entry per CDR3 protein. This sample carries under 600,000 distinct CDR3 sequences, just over 20% of them seen once, and the ten largest clones take less than 20%. Sequencing used PBMCs, obtained approximately 20 days after the first yellow fever vaccination. The receptor set was obtained from a man aged 18 to 30 who received the YFV17D yellow fever vaccine.

This clonotype was seen more than once but under ten times. This sequence joins TRBV7-2 and TRBJ1-1; D uncertain. The CDR3 extends over 13 amino acids. V dropped 5 bases and J dropped 3 bases, with 10 bases sitting between them. Germline CDR1 reads SGHTA; CDR2 reads FQGNSA. CDR3 bases: TGTGCCAGCAGCGTGGTACGGGACACTGAAGCTTTCTTT. Amino acid sequence: CASSVVRDTEAFF.

This clonotype was seen only a few times. The rearrangement joins TRBV4-3 to TRBJ2-7; no clear D. The CDR3 is 14 residues long. Per the germline V gene, CDR1 is LGHNA and CDR2 is YSLEER. The V gene lost 0 bases and the J gene lost 6 bases, with 12 bases spanning the gap. CDR3 coding DNA: TGCGCCAGCAGCCAAGATTGGGCGTCAGGCGAGCAGTACTTC. This translates into CASSQDWASGEQYF.

A few counts support this clonotype. At one end the junction does not follow the germline gene, possibly because of a read error. The gene calls are TRBV4-3 and TRBJ1-1; D remains unclear. CDR3 length: 14 amino acids. The V gene's germline CDR1 is LGHNA and CDR2 YSLEER. CDR3 loop: CASSQDTDNSEAFF. The DNA for the CDR3 is TGCGCCAGCAGCCAAGATACGGATAACAGTGAAGCTTTCTTT.

This clonotype has a handful of counts. The chain uses TRBV2 and TRBJ2-5, with TRBD2 matching over 11 bases. J lost 5 bases, V lost 6 bases, and 5 bases had no gene match. Germline assignment: CDR1 SNHLY and CDR2 FYNNEI. The CDR3 totals 14 residues. The CDR3 nucleotides are TGTGCCAGCAGGGAGCTAGCGGGGGGTGAGACCCAGTACTTC. It translates to CASRELAGGETQYF.

The chain couples TRBV6-5 to TRBJ2-7; maybe TRBD1 (6 bases). The V and J ends lost 0 bases and 2 bases respectively, with 17 bases between them. The CDR3 is 17 amino acids. Germline loops: CDR1 MNHEY, CDR2 SVGAGI. CDR3 nucleotides: TGTGCCAGCAGTTACTCGACTCTGGGGGCCGGCGCCTACGAGCAGTACTTC. It yields the protein CASSYSTLGAGAYEQYF.

This clonotype was seen a few times. V is TRBV27 and J is TRBJ1-2; D is undetermined. V was pared by 5 bases and J by 2 bases, with 15 bases between. Germline V gene lookup returns CDR1 MNHEY and CDR2 SMNVEV (reference sequence). The CDR3 spans 15 residues. The CDR3 DNA follows: TGTGCCAGCAGTCCCGTTCTCGGGTTGAACTATGGCTACACCTTC. Its translation: CASSPVLGLNYGYTF.

This clonotype appeared many times. The chain carries TRBV4-1 and TRBJ2-1, with D perhaps being TRBD1 or TRBD2 (6 bases each). V was trimmed by 1 base and J by 1 base, leaving 11 bases between them. The germline V gene encodes CDR1 MGHRA and CDR2 YSYEKL. The CDR3 loop spans 16 amino acids. The CDR3 DNA is TGCGCCAGCAGCCAAGCAACGGGGGCTTCCTACAATGAGCAGTTCTTC. Protein: CASSQATGASYNEQFF.

J is TRBJ2-2 and V is TRBV6-5; D perhaps matches TRBD2 (7 bases). Looked up from germline, CDR1 is MNHEY and CDR2 is SVGAGI. The CDR3 runs 16 residues. With 2 bases removed from V and 6 bases from J, the gap between germline ends came to 16 bases. CDR3 amino acids: CASSYQGGALAGELFF. In nucleotides, the CDR3 is TGTGCCAGCAGTTACCAAGGGGGGGCTTTAGCCGGGGAGCTGTTTTTT.

The chain links TRBV5-1 to TRBJ1-2; 9 bases align to TRBD1. CDR1 SGHRS and CDR2 YFSETQ come from the germline V gene. This CDR3 is 14 amino acids long. The junction had 7 bases not matched to a gene; V was cut back by 1 base and J by 9 bases. The CDR3 DNA reads as TGCGCCAGCAGCTTGTATGCGGGACAGGGTCGCTACACCTTC. Amino acid sequence: CASSLYAGQGRYTF.

Ten or more counts support this clonotype. This rearrangement joins TRBV11-2 to TRBJ2-3; tentative D call: TRBD2 (5 bases). This CDR3 has 12 amino acids. Germline CDR1 and CDR2: SGHAT and FQNNGV. Trimming shortened V by 3 bases and J by 4 bases, and 5 bases separated the two germline ends. CDR3 in DNA: TGTGCCAGCAGCTTGAGGGCAGATACGCAGTATTTT. Its translation is CASSLRADTQYF.

This chain uses TRBV6-1 with TRBJ1-5, with 12 bases lining up with TRBD1. There are 15 residues in the CDR3. Germline CDR1 reads MNHNS; CDR2 reads SASEGT. J lost 7 bases, V lost 6 bases, and 7 bases had no gene match. In DNA form, the CDR3 reads TGTGCCAGCAGCTCCGGGACAGGGGGCAGACAGCCCCAGCATTTT. This translates into CASSSGTGGRQPQHF.

This clonotype was counted between two and nine times. The V and J genes are TRBV4-2 and TRBJ1-2; D remains ambiguous. Germline loops: CDR1 LGHNA, CDR2 YNFKEQ. The V end lost 3 bases, the J end lost 4 bases, and 15 bases lay between the germline ends. The CDR3 extends over 15 amino acids. The CDR3 sequence is CASSHAYEGFYGYTF. As DNA, the CDR3 is TGTGCCAGCAGCCATGCTTATGAGGGCTTCTATGGCTACACCTTC.

The chain carries TRBV6-5 and TRBJ2-5; D is unresolved. The CDR3 extends over 13 amino acids. The V gene's germline CDR1 is MNHEY and CDR2 SVGAGI. Between the trimmed V and J ends, which lost 2 bases and 2 bases, there was a span of 6 bases. The CDR3 loop is CASSYGLQETQYF. CDR3 DNA: TGTGCCAGCAGTTACGGGCTACAAGAGACCCAGTACTTC.

This chain connects TRBV6-2 or TRBV6-3 to TRBJ1-2; D is possibly TRBD1 (5 bases). The V end was cut by 6 bases, the J end by 4 bases, with 21 bases between. Germline V gives CDR1 MNHEY, CDR2 SVGEGT. The length of the CDR3 is 16 residues. As DNA, the CDR3 is TGTGCCAGCAGCCTCGGACAAGATGGGACTATCTATGGCTACACCTTC. It is translated as CASSLGQDGTIYGYTF.

This clonotype was recorded many times. The DNA of the CDR3 is TGCGCCAGCAGCCAAGCCGGGAGGAACTACGAGCAGTACTTC. Its protein is CASSQAGRNYEQYF. V and J are TRBV4-3 and TRBJ2-7; 7 positions match TRBD2. The CDR3 runs to 14 residues. Trimming at V came to 1 base and at J to 3 bases, leaving 3 bases not matched to a gene. CDR1 is LGHNA, CDR2 YSLEER, per germline.

This clonotype was seen a handful of times. The chain combines TRBV10-3 with TRBJ1-6; D gene uncertain. With 2 bases removed from V and 0 bases from J, the gap between germline ends came to 8 bases. Germline V gives CDR1 ENHRY, CDR2 SYGVKD. This CDR3 region has 16 residues. This CDR3 is CAISEGSSSYNSPLHF. DNA for the CDR3: TGTGCCATCAGTGAGGGGAGCAGCTCCTATAATTCACCCCTCCACTTT.

The chain is built from TRBV4-3 and TRBJ2-2; no reliable D call. Germline values: CDR1 LGHNA, CDR2 YSLEER. The CDR3 sequence is 15 residues long. Trimming left V 0 bases short and J 1 base short, with 6 bases between. In nucleotides, the CDR3 is TGCGCCAGCAGCCAAGAGAAGGGGAACACCGGGGAGCTGTTTTTT. Translated: CASSQEKGNTGELFF.

This clonotype was recorded many times. This chain joins TRBV29-1 and TRBJ2-1, with D hard to call. CDR1 SQVTM and CDR2 ANQGSEA come from the germline V gene. The CDR3 is made up of 14 amino acids. The V gene lost 4 bases and the J gene lost 0 bases, with 10 bases spanning the gap. The CDR3 protein is CSVVRHSSYNEQFF. The CDR3 nucleotides read TGCAGCGTTGTTCGCCATAGCTCCTACAATGAGCAGTTCTTC.

This clonotype occurred a few times. The chain uses TRBV12-3 or TRBV12-4 and TRBJ1-5; possibly TRBD1 for D (6 bases). CDR3 size: 15 residues. Trimming stripped 5 bases from V and 1 base from J, with 12 bases between. CDR3 sequence (DNA): TGTGCCAGCAGTCCGGCCCAGGGGAGCAATCAGCCCCAGCATTTT. Residues: CASSPAQGSNQPQHF.

This chain uses TRBV6-2 or TRBV6-3 with TRBJ2-5; D might be TRBD2 (5 bases). The germline V and J ends were trimmed by 0 bases and 4 bases, with 21 bases remaining between them. The length of the CDR3 is 18 residues. CDR1 and CDR2 from the germline V gene are MNHEY and SVGEGT. The CDR3 sequence is CASSYSTDRQAGAETQYF. In DNA, the CDR3 is TGTGCCAGCAGTTACTCGACTGATCGGCAGGCGGGCGCAGAGACCCAGTACTTC.

The chain is built from TRBV4-1 and TRBJ2-1, with 9 nucleotides matching TRBD2. Trimming cost V 1 base and J 8 bases; bases outside gene matches: 15. The CDR3 has 18 residues. The V gene's germline CDR1 is MGHRA and CDR2 YSYEKL. The CDR3 nucleotides read TGCGCCAGCAGCCAAGGAGGGCAAGCGGGGGGCAGGCGGGATGAGCAGTTCTTC. Its protein product is CASSQGGQAGGRRDEQFF.

There are a few counts of this clonotype. The chain combines TRBV13 with TRBJ2-1, with a tentative D call TRBD1 (7 bases). From germline, CDR1 is PRHDT and CDR2 FYEKMQ (reference sequence). V gave up 4 bases and J gave up 9 bases, with 13 bases separating them. CDR3 length equals 13 residues. The CDR3 sequence is CASSSRQGLEQFF. In nucleotides, the CDR3 is TGTGCCAGCAGCTCCCGACAGGGACTTGAGCAGTTCTTC.